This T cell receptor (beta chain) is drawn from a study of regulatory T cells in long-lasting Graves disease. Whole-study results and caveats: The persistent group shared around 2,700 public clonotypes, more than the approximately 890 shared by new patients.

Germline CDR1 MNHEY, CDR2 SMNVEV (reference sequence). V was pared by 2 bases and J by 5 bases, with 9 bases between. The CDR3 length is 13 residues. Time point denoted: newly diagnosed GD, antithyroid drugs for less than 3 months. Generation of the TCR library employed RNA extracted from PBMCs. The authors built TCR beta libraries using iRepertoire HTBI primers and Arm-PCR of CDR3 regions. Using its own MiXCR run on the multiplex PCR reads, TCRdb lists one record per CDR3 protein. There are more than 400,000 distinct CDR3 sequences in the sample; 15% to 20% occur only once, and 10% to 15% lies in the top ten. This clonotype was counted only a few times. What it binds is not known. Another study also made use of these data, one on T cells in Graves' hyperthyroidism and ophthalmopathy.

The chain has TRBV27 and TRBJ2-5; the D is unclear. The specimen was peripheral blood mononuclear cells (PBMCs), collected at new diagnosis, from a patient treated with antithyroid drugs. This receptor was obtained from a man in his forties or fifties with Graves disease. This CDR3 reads CASSLRLRETQYF. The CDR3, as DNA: TGTGCCAGCAGTTTACGTCTTCGGGAGACCCAGTACTTC.